This TCR beta chain was found in a study of graft-versus-host responses after intestinal transplantation. Germline assignment: CDR1 MGHRA and CDR2 YSYEKL. The CDR3 consists of 16 residues. The germline V and J ends were trimmed by 0 bases and 8 bases, with 16 bases remaining between them. Study-wide results and limits: The presence of high graft-versus-host to host-versus-graft clonal ratios in allografts characterized patients with graft-donor T cell macrochimerism.

TCRdb's copy holds only in-frame clones and misses some; the assay was immunoSEQ multiplex PCR. The data hold roughly 69,000 clones, with roughly 92% observed a single time. On this clone: Antigen specificity is unknown.

The sequence came from a human patient who received an intestinal transplant, so some T cells may come from the graft donor. The chain recombines TRBV4-1 with TRBJ2-2; D is perhaps TRBD2 (6 bases). Sequenced material: bone marrow, taken roughly 110 weeks after intestinal transplantation. CDR3 residues: CASSQEGAGILGELFF. CDR3 DNA sequence: TGCGCCAGCAGCCAAGAGGGCGCGGGGATTTTGGGGGAGCTGTTTTTT.